A selection of T cell receptor beta chains follows, all from one sample in a study of blood T cell repertoires in COVID-19. Only in-frame clones appear in the TCRdb table, and some are missing; sequencing was by immunoSEQ multiplex PCR. The profile shows 150,000 to 200,000 clones, around 81% of them singletons. Sequencing used peripheral blood. Receptors were obtained from a man aged 60 to 75 with active or convalescent COVID-19. Both conserved end residues are part of each CDR3. A D gene is named only where the DNA matches it firmly. The size of a clone is reported for some rows only, either as once, few or many, or as a class for expanded clones.

size | D | J | V | DNA | CDR3
- | - | TRBJ2-1 | TRBV28 | TGTGCCAGCAGTTGGGCAGGGTATTCCTACAATGAGCAGTTCTTC | CASSWAGYSYNEQFF
- | - | TRBJ2-7 | TRBV3-1/TRBV3-2 | TGTGCCAGCAGCCTCAGAGTTGTCGCGGCGGGCGCCGAGCAGTACTTC | CASSLRVVAAGAEQYF
many | TRBD2 | TRBJ2-2 | TRBV28 | TGTGCCAGCAGTTTGGGGACTAGCGGGAGATGGACCGGGGAGCTGTTTTTT | CASSLGTSGRWTGELFF
- | - | TRBJ1-5 | TRBV7-2 | TGTGCCAGCAGCTCTAGACAGCCCAATCAGCCCCAGCATTTT | CASSSRQPNQPQHF
- | TRBD2 | TRBJ2-5 | TRBV19 | TGTGCCAGTAGTACGCTAGCGGGGGGTCCGGAGACCCAGTACTTC | CASSTLAGGPETQYF
- | - | TRBJ1-1 | TRBV11-2 | TGTGCCAGCAGCTTTTCACAGGGTAGAGTGGTCTTT | CASSFSQGRVVF
- | TRBD1 | TRBJ2-7 | TRBV28 | TGTGCCAGCAGCCAGACAGGGATTCCCTACGAGCAGTACTTC | CASSQTGIPYEQYF
- | - | TRBJ2-5 | TRBV15 | TGTGCCACCAGCAGCCGATCGGCGGGTCAAGAGACCCAGTACTTC | CATSSRSAGQETQYF
- | - | TRBJ2-3 | TRBV19 | TGTGCCAGTAGTACCCTTACAGATACGCAGTATTTT | CASSTLTDTQYF
few | - | TRBJ2-7 | TRBV6-5 | TGTGCCAGCAGTTACTCGATGGAGGGAGCCTACGAGCAGTACTTC | CASSYSMEGAYEQYF
- | - | TRBJ2-3 | TRBV21-1 | TGTGCCAGCACAGGCACAGATACGCAGTATTTT | CASTGTDTQYF
- | TRBD2 | TRBJ2-7 | TRBV11-2 | TGTGCCAGCAGCTCCCGGACTAGCAGGGACTACGAGCAGTACTTC | CASSSRTSRDYEQYF
once | TRBD2 | TRBJ2-1 | TRBV10-3 | TGTGCCATCAGGAGCGGGGTCCTGAACGAGCAGTTCTTC | CAIRSGVLNEQFF
- | TRBD1 | TRBJ2-7 | TRBV28 | TGTGCCAGCAGTGGGACCGGGACAGGGGCCTACGAGCAGTACTTC | CASSGTGTGAYEQYF
few | - | TRBJ2-7 | TRBV20-1 | TGCAGTGTCCGGGACTCCTACGAGCAGTACTTC | CSVRDSYEQYF
- | TRBD1 | TRBJ1-5 | TRBV6-2/TRBV6-3 | TGTGCCAGCAGTTACGACCCGGGACAGGGATCCAATCAGCCCCAGCATTTT | CASSYDPGQGSNQPQHF
- | - | TRBJ1-4 | TRBV7-6 | TGTGCCAGCAGCTTAGAACAGGGCATGGTTGAAAAACTGTTTTTT | CASSLEQGMVEKLFF
- | - | TRBJ1-3 | TRBV18 | TGTGCCAGCTCACCACCGTCGGGAAACACCATATATTTT | CASSPPSGNTIYF
once | TRBD1 | TRBJ1-1 | TRBV11-2 | TGTGCCAGCAGCATACTGATCACAGGGGGCTCTCGAGCTTTCTTT | CASSILITGGSRAFF
few | - | TRBJ1-1 | TRBV16 | TGTGCCAGCAGCCAGTTTCAATCAGGGCAGACGAACACTGAAGCTTTCTTT | CASSQFQSGQTNTEAFF
- | TRBD1 | TRBJ2-1 | TRBV5-1 | TGCGCCAGCAGCCCAAACTCCGTAGGACAGGGTTACAATGAGCAGTTCTTC | CASSPNSVGQGYNEQFF
- | TRBD2 | TRBJ2-2 | TRBV4-2 | TGTGCCAGCAGCCCCGGACTAGCGGAGGGCGGGGAGCTGTTTTTT | CASSPGLAEGGELFF